Following are 29 T cell receptor beta chains from one sample sequenced in a study of metastatic and nonmetastatic thyroid tumors. None of the patients had undergone any treatment ahead of thyroid surgery. MiXCR re-clonotyped the PCR reads for TCRdb. Of under 20,000 clones listed, about 15% are singletons. The specimen was blood. The receptors were gathered from a male donor with papillary thyroid cancer or a benign thyroid nodule (not recorded which). Some clones in this sample may be carry-over from other donors' samples.

This clone was recorded many times. The V gene is TRBV29-1, the J gene TRBJ2-3, with D possibly being TRBD2 (5 bases). Germline lookup yields CDR1 SQVTM and CDR2 ANQGSEA. The CDR3 runs 14 residues. Trimming removed 5 bases at V and 4 bases at J, with 16 bases between. CDR3 in amino acids: CSVTPGWLADTQYF. CDR3 DNA sequence: TGCAGCGTTACCCCGGGATGGCTTGCAGATACGCAGTATTTT.

The chain links TRBV11-3 to TRBJ2-7; D not resolved. Germline CDR1 is SGHNT and CDR2 is YENEEA. Trimming took 1 base from V and 0 from J, leaving 10 bases between them. The CDR3 is 15 amino acids. CDR3 protein: CASSLVDLSSYEQYF. CDR3 coding DNA: TGTGCCAGCAGCTTAGTTGACTTGAGCTCCTACGAGCAGTACTTC.

This clone showed up many times. The chain employs TRBV7-3 and TRBJ2-3; 11 bases match TRBD1. Germline CDR1 is SGHTA and CDR2 is FQGTGA. The CDR3 runs to 16 residues. Trimming removed 2 bases from V and 2 bases from J; junction bases left unmatched: 3. The CDR3 region has the DNA TGTGCCAGCAGCTTAGGACAGGGGGCGAACACAGATACGCAGTATTTT. Encoded protein: CASSLGQGANTDTQYF.

This clone was counted ten times or more. This sequence joins TRBV11-3 and TRBJ2-7, with D perhaps TRBD1 (6 bases). The germline V gene encodes CDR1 SGHNT and CDR2 YENEEA. The ends were cut back, 5 bases at V and 3 bases at J, with 14 bases in the middle. This CDR3 spans 14 amino acids. CDR3 protein: CASSLLGQIYEQYF. The CDR3 DNA reads TGTGCCAGCAGCCTTTTGGGACAAATCTACGAGCAGTACTTC.

This clone has a handful of counts. Given a much more abundant clone one base away, this may be a read error. The CDR3 nucleotides read TGTGCCAGCACAACAGGGCTGATAGCCAAAAACATTCAGTACTTC. Its protein is CASTTGLIAKNIQYF. V and J are TRBV5-4 and TRBJ2-4, with D tentatively TRBD1 (6 bases). Germline lookup yields CDR1 SGHNT and CDR2 YYREEE (reference sequence). With 6 bases removed from V and 0 bases from J, the gap between germline ends came to 13 bases. The CDR3 is made up of 15 amino acids.

This clone was counted only a few times. V gene TRBV15 combines with J gene TRBJ1-2; 9 bases agree with TRBD1. With 5 bases clipped from V and 6 bases from J, the junction kept 10 bases outside the gene matches. Per the germline V gene, CDR1 is LNHNV and CDR2 is YYDKDF (reference sequence). The CDR3 extends over 15 amino acids. CDR3 sequence: CATSGRTGDSHGYTF. The CDR3 DNA is TGTGCCACCAGCGGCCGGACAGGGGACTCCCATGGCTACACCTTC. Looking up the rest from reference TRBV15 and TRBJ1-2 gives the full variable domain: DAMVIQNPRYQVTQFGKPVTLSCSQTLNHNVMYWYQQKSSQAPKLLFHYYDKDFNNEADTPDNFQSRRPNTSFCFLDIRSPGLGDTAMYLCATSGRTGDSHGYTFGSGTRLTVV.

This clone has ten or more counts. This rearrangement joins TRBV3-1 to TRBJ2-7, with 10 bases identical to TRBD1. Germline V lookup: CDR1 LGHDT, CDR2 YNNKEL (reference sequence). J gave up 2 bases and V 3 bases, and 4 bases lay outside the gene matches. This CDR3 region has 15 residues. Written as DNA, the CDR3 is TGTGCCAGCAGCCAGCCCGGACAGGGGGCCTACGAGCAGTACTTC. Translated: CASSQPGQGAYEQYF.

This clone was observed many times. This specimen includes other DNA sequences encoding the same CDR3. The V gene is TRBV7-2, the J gene TRBJ2-2; D possibly corresponds to TRBD2 (5 bases). The CDR3 runs 17 residues. Trimming cost V 0 bases and J 4 bases, with 15 bases left between them. Germline V CDR1 and CDR2: SGHTA, FQGNSA. CDR3 residues: CASSLALYRESTGELFF. CDR3 sequence (DNA): TGTGCCAGCAGCTTAGCTTTGTATAGGGAGTCCACCGGGGAGCTGTTTTTT.

The sample holds many counts of this clone. One base away lies a much larger clone, so this may be a sequencing read error. The J gene is TRBJ1-3, the V gene TRBV6-1; D remains unclear. The CDR3 consists of 14 residues. Germline CDR1 and CDR2: MNHNS and SASEGT. The chain's CDR3 is CASRPGNFGNAIYF. DNA of the CDR3: TGTGCCAGCAGACCCGGGAATTTTGGAAACGCCATATATTTT.

In its sample, this clone was seen many times. The chain recombines TRBV24-1 with TRBJ2-1; 10 nucleotides line up with TRBD1. Losses at the gene ends were 1 base for V and 0 bases for J; bases not matched to a gene: 2. Per germline, CDR1 KGHDR and CDR2 SFDVKD. CDR3 length: 17 residues. CDR3 coding DNA: TGTGCCACCAGTGATTTAAGGACAGGGGGCTCCTACAATGAGCAGTTCTTC. This sequence encodes CATSDLRTGGSYNEQFF.

This clone occurred many times. The chain is built from TRBV6-1 and TRBJ2-3; tentative D call: TRBD1 (6 bases). The germline V gene has CDR1 MNHNS and CDR2 SASEGT. CDR3 length equals 15 residues. The V and J ends lost 4 bases and 3 bases respectively, with 14 bases between them. The CDR3 nucleotides read TGTGCCAGCAGTGGATGGGGGCAGGGGACAGATACGCAGTATTTT. This translates into CASSGWGQGTDTQYF.

This clone was observed many times. The V and J genes are TRBV6-4 and TRBJ2-5; the D gene is possibly TRBD2 (7 bases). Trimming left V 4 bases short and J 3 bases short, with 21 bases between. The V gene's germline CDR1 is MRHNA and CDR2 SNTAGT. This CDR3 is built from 17 residues. CDR3 coding DNA: TGTGCCAGCAGTGCACCCCGTGGGGGGGGGGCGGAAGAGACCCAGTACTTC. It translates to CASSAPRGGGAEETQYF.

This clone was counted ten times or more. The chain couples TRBV9 to TRBJ1-3; TRBD1 aligns across 8 bases. Germline assignment: CDR1 SGDLS and CDR2 YYNGEE. The CDR3 spans 15 residues. Trimming took 4 bases from V and 4 from J; bases not matched to a gene: 7. CDR3 DNA: TGTGCCAGCAGCCCTTCTCGGACAGGGGGAAACACCATATATTTT. The encoded protein is CASSPSRTGGNTIYF.

This clone was observed many times. The rearrangement joins TRBV19 to TRBJ1-5, with unresolved D. The length of the CDR3 is 17 residues. CDR1 is LNHDA, CDR2 SQIVND, per germline (reference sequence). The V gene lost 6 bases and the J gene lost 2 bases, with 20 bases spanning the gap. In DNA, the CDR3 is TGTGCCAGTAGAGGCAAAACCCCGGGGATCGGCAATCAGCCCCAGCATTTT. Its translation is CASRGKTPGIGNQPQHF.

There are many counts of this clone. A read error may explain this, as a much larger clone is one base away. The sample has other DNA sequences that encode this CDR3 too. V and J are TRBV7-3 and TRBJ2-1; 8 nucleotides line up with TRBD2. Trimming at V came to 5 bases and at J to 7 bases, leaving 16 bases not matched to a gene. From germline, CDR1 is SGHTA and CDR2 FQGTGA. The CDR3 consists of 17 residues. The CDR3 region is CASSLRRAGVEGNEQFF. CDR3 in DNA: TGTGCCAGCAGCCTAAGGCGAGCGGGAGTGGAGGGAAATGAGCAGTTCTTC.

This clone showed up many times. The chain is built from TRBV11-3 and TRBJ2-1, with a weak D call TRBD2 (7 bases). In germline, CDR1 is SGHNT, CDR2 YENEEA. With 5 bases removed from V and 11 bases from J, the gap between germline ends came to 19 bases. This CDR3 is 14 amino acids long. The chain's CDR3 is CASSEGVGREKQFF. The CDR3 coding sequence is TGTGCCAGCAGCGAGGGGGTGGGGCGGGAGAAGCAGTTCTTC.

This clone came up many times. The J gene is TRBJ1-3, the V gene TRBV9; tentatively, D is TRBD1 (5 bases). The CDR3 length is 16 residues. Germline CDR1 reads SGDLS; CDR2 reads YYNGEE. The V end was cut by 4 bases, the J end by 4 bases, with 18 bases between. The CDR3 nucleotides are TGTGCCAGCAGCACCACCCATGGGGGTCCCGGAAACACCATATATTTT. Translated, it gives CASSTTHGGPGNTIYF.

This chain joins TRBV30 and TRBJ1-6, with 8 bases aligning to TRBD1. This CDR3 has 15 amino acids. V was pared by 4 bases and J by 8 bases, with 10 bases of the junction left unmatched. Germline assignment: CDR1 GTSNPN and CDR2 SVGIG (reference sequence). CDR3 region: CAWTSHTGGYSPLHF. In nucleotides, the CDR3 is TGTGCCTGGACTTCACATACAGGGGGGTATTCACCCCTCCACTTT.

In this sample, this clone is medium-sized (0.01 to 0.1%). The chain is built from TRBV12-3 or TRBV12-4 and TRBJ2-3; possibly TRBD2 for D (6 bases). Trimming shortened V by 3 bases and J by 4 bases, and 29 bases separated the two germline ends. The length of the CDR3 is 20 residues. CDR3 sequence (DNA): TGTGCCAGCAGTTTGGAGGGGATTTACGCGATGGGAGTGCGGCCAGATACGCAGTATTTT. It codes for CASSLEGIYAMGVRPDTQYF.

This clone was detected many times. CDR3 in DNA: TGCAGTGCTCAAAGCAGGCAGGGGGGGTTCGAGCAGTACTTC. Translated: CSAQSRQGGFEQYF. V gene TRBV20-1 combines with J gene TRBJ2-7; D possibly uses TRBD1 or TRBD2 (7 bases each). The CDR3 is 14 amino acids. Germline-derived CDR1 and CDR2 are DFQATT and SNEGSKA (reference sequence). Trimming took off 5 bases at V and 6 bases at J, with 20 bases between the two ends.

This clone has ten or more counts. V gene TRBV7-9 combines with J gene TRBJ2-3; the D is unclear. Trimming stripped 8 bases from V and 6 bases from J, with 18 bases between. The CDR3 loop spans 14 amino acids. Germline V gene sequence: CDR1 SEHNR, CDR2 FQNEAQ (reference sequence). CDR3 amino acids: CASATPIYVDTQYF. In nucleotides, the CDR3 is TGTGCCAGCGCAACCCCTATTTATGTGGATACGCAGTATTTT. The full variable domain, with the rest looked up from reference TRBV7-9 and TRBJ2-3, is DTGVSQNPRHKITKRGQNVTFRCDPISEHNRLYWYRQTLGQGPEFLTYFQNEAQLEKSRLLSDRFSAERPKGSFSTLEIQRTEQGDSAMYLCASATPIYVDTQYFGPGTRLTVL.

This clone has more than one count but fewer than ten. The rearrangement joins TRBV27 to TRBJ1-6; perhaps TRBD1 as D (5 bases). V was trimmed by 1 base and J by 11 bases, leaving 21 bases between them. This CDR3 region has 17 residues. CDR1 and CDR2 (germline): MNHEY, SMNVEV (reference sequence). DNA of the CDR3: TGTGCCAGCAGTTTATTGGTGGGGGGTCAGGGCGGACCACCCCTCCACTTT. Its translation is CASSLLVGGQGGPPLHF.

This clone is classed as medium-sized. V and J are TRBV4-1 and TRBJ2-1; TRBD2 might be the D (5 bases). This CDR3 spans 16 amino acids. V gave up 3 bases and J gave up 2 bases, with 14 bases separating them. Looked up from germline, CDR1 is MGHRA and CDR2 is YSYEKL. CDR3 region: CASSHQRPGTYNEQFF. DNA for the CDR3: TGCGCCAGCAGCCACCAAAGGCCGGGAACCTACAATGAGCAGTTCTTC.

This clone was seen many times. The V gene is TRBV3-1, the J gene TRBJ2-7; 9 nucleotides agree with TRBD2. The germline CDR1 and CDR2 sequences are LGHDT and YNNKEL (reference sequence). V dropped 3 bases and J dropped 4; count of bases not matched to a gene: 7. The CDR3 length is 15 residues. CDR3: CASSQLAGLGYEQYF. CDR3 in DNA: TGTGCCAGCAGCCAGCTAGCGGGGCTGGGGTACGAGCAGTACTTC.

Ten or more counts support this clone. The chain couples TRBV24-1 to TRBJ1-2; no firm D call. CDR3 length: 14 amino acids. Trimming stripped 4 bases from V and 5 bases from J, with 13 bases between. Germline V CDR1 and CDR2: KGHDR, SFDVKD. The CDR3 is CATSEESWPYGYTF. CDR3 coding DNA: TGTGCCACCAGTGAGGAGAGCTGGCCGTATGGCTACACCTTC.

There are many counts of this clone. V usage is TRBV10-3 and J usage is TRBJ2-7, with 12 bases identical to TRBD2. This CDR3 has 15 residues. Looked up from germline, CDR1 is ENHRY and CDR2 is SYGVKD. Unmatched junction bases numbered 12, after V lost 8 bases and J lost 7 bases. The CDR3 protein is CAIRRTSGDMEEQYF. CDR3 sequence (DNA): TGTGCCATCCGGCGGACTAGCGGGGACATGGAGGAGCAGTACTTC.

Ten or more counts support this clone. The chain employs TRBV28 and TRBJ1-6; D might be TRBD1 (5 bases). Germline V gives CDR1 MDHEN, CDR2 SYDVKM. CDR3 length: 15 amino acids. Trimming took off 5 bases at V and 10 bases at J, with 18 bases between the two ends. CDR3 sequence (DNA): TGTGCCAGCAGTCCCCACCGTCAGGGAGGCTCACCCCTCCACTTT. This sequence encodes CASSPHRQGGSPLHF.

This clone was found a few times. This chain joins TRBV12-3 or TRBV12-4 and TRBJ2-7; D unresolved. The CDR3 loop spans 14 amino acids. The V end lost 2 bases, the J end lost 4 bases, and 12 bases lay between the germline ends. The CDR3 coding sequence is TGTGCCAGCAGTTTATGGGCAGGAGTTTACGAGCAGTACTTC. As protein: CASSLWAGVYEQYF.

This clone was observed many times. The chain recombines TRBV20-1 with TRBJ2-1; TRBD2 aligns across 15 bases. CDR1 and CDR2 (germline): DFQATT, SNEGSKA (reference sequence). Germline trimming cut 4 bases from V and 9 bases from J; bases unmatched to any gene: 4. CDR3 length: 14 amino acids. The CDR3 DNA is TGCAGTGCTATTCCGGGACTAGCGGGAGGTGAGCAGTTCTTC. This encodes CSAIPGLAGGEQFF.